The present T cell receptor beta chain was sequenced within a study of T cell repertoires in cytomegalovirus infection. Study overall: Shared public TCR beta signatures pointed to both CMV infection and a matching HLA type. The study, taken as a whole, reports: Dominating the ex vivo response were HLA-C-restricted CMV-specific TCR beta clonotypes. Cumulated frequencies of public TCR beta families served to identify carriers of CMV plus the relevant HLA.

CDR3 length equals 14 residues. The V gene lost 3 bases and the J gene lost 4 bases, with 12 bases spanning the gap. Germline CDR1 and CDR2: LNHDA and SQIVND (reference sequence). As regards this clonotype: Its antigen is not known.

A single record per CDR3 protein comes from TCRdb applying MiXCR to the reads. The sample has around 530,000 distinct CDR3 sequences, approximately 16% seen once. This receptor was identified in a human donor in good health (CMV status not recorded). Some clones in this sample may be carry-over from other donors' samples. Sequenced: CD8+ T cells from PBMCs. The chain couples TRBV19 to TRBJ2-5; the D gene is possibly TRBD2 (6 bases). This CDR3 is CASSITGRGETQYF. CDR3 nucleotide sequence: TGTGCCAGTAGTATTACCGGGCGGGGAGAGACCCAGTACTTC.